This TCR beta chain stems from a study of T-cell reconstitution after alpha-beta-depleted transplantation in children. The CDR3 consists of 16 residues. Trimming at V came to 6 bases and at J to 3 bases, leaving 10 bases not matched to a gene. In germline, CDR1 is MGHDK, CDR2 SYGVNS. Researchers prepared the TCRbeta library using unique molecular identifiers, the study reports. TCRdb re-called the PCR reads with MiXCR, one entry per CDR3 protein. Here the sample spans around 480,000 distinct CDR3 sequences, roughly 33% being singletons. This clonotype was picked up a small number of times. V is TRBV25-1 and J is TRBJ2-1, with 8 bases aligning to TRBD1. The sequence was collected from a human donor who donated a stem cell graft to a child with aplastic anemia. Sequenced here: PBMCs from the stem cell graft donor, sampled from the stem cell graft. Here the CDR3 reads CASREGGTGDYNEQFF. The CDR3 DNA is TGTGCCAGCAGGGAGGGCGGGACAGGTGACTACAATGAGCAGTTCTTC.